This T cell receptor (beta chain) appears in the sequencing data of a study of T cell responses to AZD1222 COVID-19 vaccine. With 1 base removed from V and 0 bases from J, the gap between germline ends came to 3 bases. Germline CDR1 and CDR2: LGHDT and YNNKEL (reference sequence). The CDR3 consists of 13 residues. As concerns this clone: Its specificity is unknown.

TCRdb's copy holds only in-frame clones and misses some; the assay was immunoSEQ multiplex PCR. This sample has roughly 140,000 clones; roughly nine tenths occur once, and the top ten carry about 3.5%. Study outcomes and limitations: Spike-specific TCR breadth rose after two AZD1222 doses, and depth rose as well. None of the repertoires were sampled until the peak T cell response had passed. Clonal diversity was possibly underestimated; the donors were predominantly white British and more often female. Only a handful of individuals given AZD1222 were seropositive at baseline.

The sequences come from peripheral blood, collected on day 0 of AZD1222 vaccination. The origin of this receptor is an adult in good health. The chain is built from TRBV3-1 (or the pseudogene TRBV3-2) and TRBJ1-1; D gene unclear. This chain's CDR3 is CASSQAVNTEAFF. CDR3 in DNA: TGTGCCAGCAGCCAAGCTGTGAACACTGAAGCTTTCTTT.